This T cell receptor (beta chain) was sequenced for a study of T cell responses to AZD1222 COVID-19 vaccine. Study results and caveats: Following two doses of AZD1222, Spike-specific TCR breadth and depth rose. In a largely white British group with more females than males, clonal diversity was possibly underestimated.

Turning to this clone: Its specificity is not known.

Measured with immunoSEQ multiplex PCR; TCRdb has only the in-frame clones, and not every one. The sample carries some 150,000 clones, roughly 84% recorded once. The CDR3 has 16 amino acids. Germline lookup yields CDR1 GTSNPN and CDR2 SVGIG (reference sequence). V lost 7 bases, J lost 0 bases, and 18 bases lay in between. The sequence derives from an adult who received the AZD1222 COVID-19 vaccine. The sequences come from peripheral blood, collected 28 days after the second AZD1222 dose. This sequence joins TRBV30 and TRBJ2-2; D remains ambiguous. This chain's CDR3 is CASLEVVRANTGELFF. CDR3 in DNA: TGTGCCTCGCTCGAAGTAGTACGAGCGAACACCGGGGAGCTGTTTTTT.